This is a list of T cell receptor beta chains from one sample in a study of regulatory T cells in long-lasting Graves disease. TCRdb reprocessed the multiplex PCR reads with MiXCR, giving one entry per CDR3 protein. The sample lists about 540,000 distinct CDR3 sequences; about 13% were seen once. This sample also appeared in a second study, on T cells in Graves' hyperthyroidism and ophthalmopathy.

The sequenced sample was peripheral blood mononuclear cells (PBMCs), obtained at new diagnosis, from a patient treated with antithyroid drugs. The receptors shown here come from a man aged 25 to 45 with Graves disease. Both conserved end residues are part of each CDR3. Each record gives: J gene, D gene, clone size, CDR3 length, V gene, CDR3 DNA, CDR3 protein. D genes are given only for firm matches. Clone size is given for some rows only: seen once, a few or many times, or a class if the clone is expanded.

TRBJ2-7 | TRBD1 | few | 13 | TRBV9 | TGTGCCAGCAGCGGGGGACAGGGTGGCGAGCGGTACTTC | CASSGGQGGERYF
TRBJ2-7 | TRBD2 | many | 16 | TRBV20-1 | TGCAGTGCTAGAGCGTTAGCGGTCCTAGCGGGCTACGAGCAGTACTTC | CSARALAVLAGYEQYF
TRBJ1-4 | - | - | 15 | TRBV7-2 | TGTGCCAGCAGCCTTGGACAGCCCAGTCCCTATGAACTGTTTTTT | CASSLGQPSPYELFF
TRBJ2-1 | - | many | 14 | TRBV2 | TGTGCCAGCACGCCTTTAGGGGCCTACGATGAGCAGTTCTTC | CASTPLGAYDEQFF
TRBJ2-3 | - | many | 15 | TRBV6-1 | TGTGCCAGCAGTGCCCATGAAGGGAACACAGATACGCAGTATTTT | CASSAHEGNTDTQYF
TRBJ2-3 | - | many | 15 | TRBV5-1 | TGCGCCAGCAGCTTGCTAGAGGAGGTGCCAGATACGCAGTATTTT | CASSLLEEVPDTQYF
TRBJ1-2 | - | - | 12 | TRBV24-1 | TGTGCCACCTCCGGTGGCGCCTGGGGCTACACCTTC | CATSGGAWGYTF
TRBJ1-1 | TRBD1 | few | 14 | TRBV24-1 | TGTGCCACCAGTGAACAGGGGGCTCGGTCGAGGGCTTTCTTT | CATSEQGARSRAFF
TRBJ1-1 | - | many | 12 | TRBV20-1 | TGCAGTGCTTTATCAGGGGCCACTGAAGCTTTCTTT | CSALSGATEAFF
TRBJ2-6 | - | many | 15 | TRBV29-1 | TGCAGCGTTCTCACAGGGACCTACGTGGCCAACGTCCTGACTTTC | CSVLTGTYVANVLTF
TRBJ1-1 | - | - | 15 | TRBV7-9 | TGTGCCAGCAGCTTTCTCGGGACAAAAAACCCTGAAGCTTTCTTT | CASSFLGTKNPEAFF
TRBJ1-2 | TRBD1 | many | 13 | TRBV11-2 | TGTGCCAGCAGCTTAGGGACAGGGGGCCGCTACACCTTC | CASSLGTGGRYTF
TRBJ1-2 | - | many | 15 | TRBV28 | TGTGCCAGCGGGTCACCCTTGGGGGGGGCAAATGGCTACACCTTC | CASGSPLGGANGYTF
TRBJ2-7 | - | many | 11 | TRBV20-1 | TGCAGCGGAGGGGACTCCTACGAGCAGTACTTC | CSGGDSYEQYF
TRBJ2-1 | - | few | 17 | TRBV3-1 | TGTGCCAGCAGCCCACCCCGTGGGACACCCTCCTACAATGAGCAGTTCTTC | CASSPPRGTPSYNEQFF
TRBJ2-7 | - | few | 14 | TRBV20-1 | TGCAGTGCTAGTAGGGTCGGGAAGTCCTACGAGCAGTACTTC | CSASRVGKSYEQYF
TRBJ1-1 | TRBD1 | many | 12 | TRBV30 | TGTGCCTGGAGTGGGATACAGGGGCGCGCTTTCTTT | CAWSGIQGRAFF
TRBJ2-3 | TRBD2 | - | 16 | TRBV29-1 | TGCAGCGTAGTCAATACTAGCGCTGGGTTCACAGATACGCAGTATTTT | CSVVNTSAGFTDTQYF
TRBJ2-7 | - | few | 14 | TRBV4-2 | TGTGCCAGCAGCCAAGACGCTAGCCGGTTCGAGCAGTACTTC | CASSQDASRFEQYF
TRBJ2-3 | - | - | 17 | TRBV10-3 | TGTGCCATCAGTGTGGAATCGGGGGAGGATTACACAGATACGCAGTATTTT | CAISVESGEDYTDTQYF
TRBJ2-5 | - | many | 16 | TRBV18 | TGTGCCAGCTCACCACGGTCCGGGGGAATCCAAGAGACCCAGTACTTC | CASSPRSGGIQETQYF
TRBJ1-4 | - | many | 18 | TRBV2 | TGTGCCAGCAGTCCTGTCTTAGTGGGGGCACTACCGGTTGAAAAACTGTTTTTT | CASSPVLVGALPVEKLFF
TRBJ2-3 | - | - | 17 | TRBV4-2 | TGTGCCAGCAGCCAAGATGGTCTAGCGGAGGGGGGAGATACGCAGTATTTT | CASSQDGLAEGGDTQYF
TRBJ2-1 | - | many | 12 | TRBV20-1 | TGCAGTGCTAGAGGGCTAGCGTATGAGCAGTTCTTC | CSARGLAYEQFF
TRBJ2-7 | - | many | 13 | TRBV20-1 | TGCAGTGCTAGATTGGGGGGGCCCTACGAGCAGTACTTC | CSARLGGPYEQYF
TRBJ2-3 | - | many | 16 | TRBV27 | TGTGCCAGCAGTCTGGCGGCGTCGACTAGCACAGATACGCAGTATTTT | CASSLAASTSTDTQYF
TRBJ2-3 | TRBD2 | many | 15 | TRBV30 | TGTGCCTGGTCCGGTGGTAGCGGGAGAGGAGATACGCAGTATTTT | CAWSGGSGRGDTQYF
TRBJ2-1 | TRBD2 | few | 21 | TRBV5-1 | TGCGCCAGCAGCTTGGCCAGAAGGGAAGGGGTTAGCGGGAGAGGCTACAATGAGCAGTTCTTC | CASSLARREGVSGRGYNEQFF
TRBJ2-7 | - | many | 16 | TRBV6-1 | TGTGCCAGCACCCAAGGGGGGACGGTAAGCTCCTACGAGCAGTACTTC | CASTQGGTVSSYEQYF
TRBJ2-7 | - | - | 14 | TRBV5-1 | TGCGCCAGCAGCTTAGGCGGGACTCTAAATGAGCAGTACTTC | CASSLGGTLNEQYF
TRBJ2-2 | - | few | 16 | TRBV3-1 | TGTGCCAGCAGCCAAGAGATGAGGGGGTGGACCGGGGAGCTGTTTTTT | CASSQEMRGWTGELFF
TRBJ2-1 | TRBD2 | few | 14 | TRBV20-1 | TGCAGTTCCCGGGAGGGGACGACGCACAATGAGCAGTTCTTC | CSSREGTTHNEQFF
TRBJ2-7 | - | few | 14 | TRBV9 | TGTGCCAGCAGCGGGGAAGGACAGTACTACGAGCAGTACTTC | CASSGEGQYYEQYF
TRBJ1-2 | - | many | 15 | TRBV12-3/TRBV12-4 | TGTGCCAGCAACGACCTCCCAGGGGCGGGCTATGGCTACACCTTC | CASNDLPGAGYGYTF
TRBJ2-7 | - | many | 14 | TRBV28 | TGTGCCAGCAGTCCCCGCTCGCTTCTGGGGGAGCAGTACTTC | CASSPRSLLGEQYF
TRBJ2-5 | - | - | 16 | TRBV18 | TGTGCCAGCTCACCACCGAACGGGATCTCCCAAGAGACCCAGTACTTC | CASSPPNGISQETQYF
TRBJ2-3 | TRBD2 | few | 17 | TRBV7-9 | TGTGCCAGCAGCCGGACTAGCGGTTACTTTTCCACAGATACGCAGTATTTT | CASSRTSGYFSTDTQYF